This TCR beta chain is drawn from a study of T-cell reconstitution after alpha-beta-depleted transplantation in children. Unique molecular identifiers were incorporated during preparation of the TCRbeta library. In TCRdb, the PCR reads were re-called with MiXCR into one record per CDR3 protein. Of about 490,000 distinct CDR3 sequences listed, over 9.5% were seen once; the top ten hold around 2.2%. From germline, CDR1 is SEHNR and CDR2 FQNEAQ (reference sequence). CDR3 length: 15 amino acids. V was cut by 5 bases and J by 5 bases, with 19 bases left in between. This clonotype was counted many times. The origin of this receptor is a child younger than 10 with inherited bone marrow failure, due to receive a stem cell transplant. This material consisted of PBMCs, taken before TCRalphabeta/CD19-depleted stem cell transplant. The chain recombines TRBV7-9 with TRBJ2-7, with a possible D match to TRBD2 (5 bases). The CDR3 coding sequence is TGTGCCAGCAGCGCCGCGGAGGTCCGTGTTGACGAGCAGTACTTC. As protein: CASSAAEVRVDEQYF.